This T cell receptor beta chain was obtained from a study of brain T cells in children with intractable seizures. Points from the study as a whole: Pre-surgery blood may have been undersampled, hiding some clones.

The protocol was immunoSEQ multiplex PCR, while the TCRdb copy is restricted to in-frame clones and leaves out a portion. The profile covers about 110,000 clones, with 90% to 95% appearing a single time and more than 3% taken by the ten largest. V lost 1 base to trimming and J lost 7 bases, with 11 bases between them. The CDR3 has 14 residues. CDR1 is SGHNT and CDR2 is YENEEA in the germline V gene. The sequenced cases were selected for having the highest brain T cell transcript signatures. As regards this clone: Antigen specificity is unknown.

This sample comprised peripheral blood, obtained at surgery. The TCR sequence derives from a boy younger than two with hemimegalencephaly and intractable seizures. This chain uses TRBV11-3 with TRBJ1-5; no definite D call. The chain's CDR3 is CASSLVAGRQPQHF. DNA for the CDR3: TGTGCCAGCAGCTTAGTGGCAGGCAGACAGCCCCAGCATTTT.